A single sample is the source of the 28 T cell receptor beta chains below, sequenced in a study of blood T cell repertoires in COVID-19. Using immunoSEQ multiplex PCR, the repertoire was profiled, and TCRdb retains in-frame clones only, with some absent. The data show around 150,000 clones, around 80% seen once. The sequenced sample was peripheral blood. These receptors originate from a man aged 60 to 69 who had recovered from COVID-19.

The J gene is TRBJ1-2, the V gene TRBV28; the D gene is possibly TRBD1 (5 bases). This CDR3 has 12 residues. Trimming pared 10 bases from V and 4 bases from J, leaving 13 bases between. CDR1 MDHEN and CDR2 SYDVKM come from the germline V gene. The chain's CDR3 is CATQGGVYGYTF. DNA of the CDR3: TGTGCCACTCAGGGTGGGGTCTATGGCTACACCTTC.

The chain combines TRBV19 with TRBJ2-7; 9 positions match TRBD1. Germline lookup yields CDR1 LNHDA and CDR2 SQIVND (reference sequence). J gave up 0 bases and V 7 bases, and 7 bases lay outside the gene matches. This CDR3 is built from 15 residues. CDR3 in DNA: TGTGCCAGTACGACGGGGACAGGGAGCTCCTACGAGCAGTACTTC. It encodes CASTTGTGSSYEQYF.

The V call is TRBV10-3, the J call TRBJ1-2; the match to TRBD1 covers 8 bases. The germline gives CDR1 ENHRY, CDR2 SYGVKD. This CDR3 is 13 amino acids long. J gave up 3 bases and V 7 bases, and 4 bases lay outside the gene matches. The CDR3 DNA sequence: TGTGCCATCAAGGGACAGGACCACTATGGCTACACCTTC. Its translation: CAIKGQDHYGYTF.

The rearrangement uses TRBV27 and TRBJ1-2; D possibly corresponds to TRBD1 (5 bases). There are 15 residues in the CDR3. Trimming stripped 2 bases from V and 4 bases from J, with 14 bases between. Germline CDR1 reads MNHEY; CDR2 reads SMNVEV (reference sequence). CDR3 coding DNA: TGTGCCAGCAGTTTAGGGGGGACGGGACCCTATGGCTACACCTTC. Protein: CASSLGGTGPYGYTF.

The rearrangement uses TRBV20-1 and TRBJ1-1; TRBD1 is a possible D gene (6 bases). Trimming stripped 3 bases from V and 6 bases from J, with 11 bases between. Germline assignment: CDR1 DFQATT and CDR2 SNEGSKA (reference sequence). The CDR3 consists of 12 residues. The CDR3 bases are TGCAGTGCTAGTAGGGACACCTCTGAAGCTTTCTTT. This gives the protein CSASRDTSEAFF.

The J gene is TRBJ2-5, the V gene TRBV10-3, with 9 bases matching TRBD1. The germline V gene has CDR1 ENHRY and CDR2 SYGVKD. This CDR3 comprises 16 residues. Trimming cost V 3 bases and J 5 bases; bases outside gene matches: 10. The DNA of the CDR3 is TGTGCCATCAGTGATCCTTGGGGACAGGGAAGGGAGACCCAGTACTTC. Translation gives CAISDPWGQGRETQYF.

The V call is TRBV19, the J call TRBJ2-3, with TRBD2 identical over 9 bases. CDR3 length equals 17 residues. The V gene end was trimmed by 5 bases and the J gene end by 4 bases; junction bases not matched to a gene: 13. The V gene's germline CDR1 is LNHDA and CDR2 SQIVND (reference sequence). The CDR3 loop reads CASSPVGLADGPDTQYF. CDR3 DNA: TGTGCCAGTAGTCCTGTGGGACTAGCAGACGGGCCAGATACGCAGTATTTT. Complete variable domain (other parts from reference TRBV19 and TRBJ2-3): DGGITQSPKYLFRKEGQNVTLSCEQNLNHDAMYWYRQDPGQGLRLIYYSQIVNDFQKGDIAEGYSVSREKKESFPLTVTSAQKNPTAFYLCASSPVGLADGPDTQYFGPGTRLTVL.

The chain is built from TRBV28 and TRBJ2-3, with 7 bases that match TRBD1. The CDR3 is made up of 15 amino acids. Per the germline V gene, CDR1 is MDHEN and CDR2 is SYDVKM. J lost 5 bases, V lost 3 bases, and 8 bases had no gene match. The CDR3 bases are TGTGCCAGCAGTTTTCGCGAGGGGGCGGTAGATACGCAGTATTTT. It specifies CASSFREGAVDTQYF.

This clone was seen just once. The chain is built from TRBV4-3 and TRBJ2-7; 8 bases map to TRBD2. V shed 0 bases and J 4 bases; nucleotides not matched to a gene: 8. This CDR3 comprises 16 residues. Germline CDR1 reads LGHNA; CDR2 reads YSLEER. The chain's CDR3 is CASSQEKGAGDYEQYF. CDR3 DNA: TGCGCCAGCAGCCAAGAAAAAGGAGCGGGAGATTACGAGCAGTACTTC.

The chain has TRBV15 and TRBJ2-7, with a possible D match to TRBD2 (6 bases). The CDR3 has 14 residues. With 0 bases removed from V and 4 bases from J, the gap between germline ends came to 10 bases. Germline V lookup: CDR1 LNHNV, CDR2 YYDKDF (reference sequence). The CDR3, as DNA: TGTGCCACCAGCAGAGATCCGGGGAGGTACGAGCAGTACTTC. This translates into CATSRDPGRYEQYF.

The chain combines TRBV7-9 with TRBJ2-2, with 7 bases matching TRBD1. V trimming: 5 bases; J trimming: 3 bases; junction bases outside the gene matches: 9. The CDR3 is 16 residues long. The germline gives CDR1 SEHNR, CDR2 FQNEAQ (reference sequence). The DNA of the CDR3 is TGTGCCAGCAGCAACGCCGGGACAGCCTACACCGGGGAGCTGTTTTTT. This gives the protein CASSNAGTAYTGELFF.

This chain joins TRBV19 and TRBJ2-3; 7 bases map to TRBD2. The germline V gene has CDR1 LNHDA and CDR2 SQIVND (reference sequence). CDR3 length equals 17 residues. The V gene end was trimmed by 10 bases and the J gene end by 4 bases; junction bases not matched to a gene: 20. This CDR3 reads CATPGLLTIRSSDTQYF. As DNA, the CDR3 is TGTGCCACCCCGGGACTATTGACGATAAGATCCTCAGATACGCAGTATTTT.

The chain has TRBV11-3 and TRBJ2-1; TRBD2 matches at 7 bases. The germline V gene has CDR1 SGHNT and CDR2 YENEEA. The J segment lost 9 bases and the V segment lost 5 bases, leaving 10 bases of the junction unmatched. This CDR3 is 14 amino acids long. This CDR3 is CASSRRGEGGEQFF. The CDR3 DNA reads TGTGCCAGCAGCCGCCGGGGGGAGGGAGGTGAGCAGTTCTTC.

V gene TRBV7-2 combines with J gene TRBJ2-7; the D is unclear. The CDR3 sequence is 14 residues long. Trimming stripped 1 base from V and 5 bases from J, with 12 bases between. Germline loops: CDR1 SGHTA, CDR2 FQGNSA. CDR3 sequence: CASSLVGQADEQYF. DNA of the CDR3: TGTGCCAGCAGCTTAGTAGGCCAGGCAGACGAGCAGTACTTC.

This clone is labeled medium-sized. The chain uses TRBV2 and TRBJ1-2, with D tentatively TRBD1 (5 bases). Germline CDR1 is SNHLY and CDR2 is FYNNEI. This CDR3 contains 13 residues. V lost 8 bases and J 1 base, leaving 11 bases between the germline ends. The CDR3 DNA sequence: TGTGCCAGCGGAGACAGAGATAACTATGGCTACACCTTC. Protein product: CASGDRDNYGYTF.

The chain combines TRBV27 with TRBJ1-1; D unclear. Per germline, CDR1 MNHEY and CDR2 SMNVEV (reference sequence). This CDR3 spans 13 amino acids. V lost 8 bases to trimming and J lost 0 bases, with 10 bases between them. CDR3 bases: TGTGCCAGCCTTGGAGGCATGAACACTGAAGCTTTCTTT. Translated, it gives CASLGGMNTEAFF.

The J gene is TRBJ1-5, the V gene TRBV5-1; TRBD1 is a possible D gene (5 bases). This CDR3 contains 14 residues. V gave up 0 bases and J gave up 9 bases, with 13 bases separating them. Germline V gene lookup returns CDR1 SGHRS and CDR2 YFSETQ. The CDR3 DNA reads TGCGCCAGCAGCTTGGCGGGGGGGGAATGGCCCCAGCATTTT. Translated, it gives CASSLAGGEWPQHF.

The CDR3 protein is CASSPGRGAGSQETQYF. Here the CDR3 DNA reads TGTGCCAGCAGCCCCGGGAGGGGAGCGGGGTCCCAAGAGACCCAGTACTTC. The chain combines TRBV5-8 with TRBJ2-5; 8 positions agree with TRBD2. V was clipped by 4 bases and J by 1 base; unmatched bases: 12. CDR1 and CDR2 (germline): SGHTS, YDEGEE. This CDR3 has 17 residues.

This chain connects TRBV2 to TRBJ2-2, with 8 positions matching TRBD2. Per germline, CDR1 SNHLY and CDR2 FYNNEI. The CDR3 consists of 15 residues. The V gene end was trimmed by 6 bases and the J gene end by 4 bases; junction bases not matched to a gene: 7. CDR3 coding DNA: TGTGCCAGCAGCGGCCCGGGGGGGATCACCGGGGAGCTGTTTTTT. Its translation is CASSGPGGITGELFF.

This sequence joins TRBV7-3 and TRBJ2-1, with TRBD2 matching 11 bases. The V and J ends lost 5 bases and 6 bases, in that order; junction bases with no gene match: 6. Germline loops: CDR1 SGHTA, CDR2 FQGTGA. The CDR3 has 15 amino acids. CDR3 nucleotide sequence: TGTGCCAGCAGCCCTACTAGCGGGAGCGTCAATGAGCAGTTCTTC. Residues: CASSPTSGSVNEQFF. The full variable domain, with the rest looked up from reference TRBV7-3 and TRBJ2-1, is GAGVSQTPSNKVTEKGKYVELRCDPISGHTALYWYRQSLGQGPEFLIYFQGTGAADDSGLPNDRFFAVRPEGSVSTLKIQRTERGDSAVYLCASSPTSGSVNEQFFGPGTRLTVL.

CDR3 residues: CASSYSSRGNQPQHF. The CDR3 DNA reads TGTGCCAGCAGTTACTCGTCCAGGGGCAATCAGCCCCAGCATTTT. The J gene is TRBJ1-5, the V gene TRBV6-5, with D possibly being TRBD1 (5 bases). The CDR3 has 15 amino acids. Trimming left V 0 bases short and J 2 bases short, with 8 bases between. The V gene's germline CDR1 is MNHEY and CDR2 SVGAGI.

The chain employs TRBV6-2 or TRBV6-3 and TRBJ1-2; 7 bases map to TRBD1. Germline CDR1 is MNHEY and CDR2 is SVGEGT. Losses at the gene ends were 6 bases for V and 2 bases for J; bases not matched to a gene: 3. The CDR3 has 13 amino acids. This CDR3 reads CASSSTGNYGYTF. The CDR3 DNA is TGTGCCAGCAGCTCGACAGGGAACTATGGCTACACCTTC.

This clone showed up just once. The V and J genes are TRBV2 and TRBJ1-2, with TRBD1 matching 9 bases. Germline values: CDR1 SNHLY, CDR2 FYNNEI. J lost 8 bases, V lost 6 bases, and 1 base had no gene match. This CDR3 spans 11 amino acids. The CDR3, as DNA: TGTGCCAGCAGGGGGACAGGGGGCTACACCTTC. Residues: CASRGTGGYTF. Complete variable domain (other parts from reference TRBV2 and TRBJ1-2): EPEVTQTPSHQVTQMGQEVILRCVPISNHLYFYWYRQILGQKVEFLVSFYNNEISEKSEIFDDQFSVERPDGSNFTLKIRSTKLEDSAMYFCASRGTGGYTFGSGTRLTVV.

CDR3 in amino acids: CASSLGRGEQYF. In DNA, the CDR3 is TGTGCCAGCTCACTGGGTAGGGGCGAGCAGTACTTC. This chain links TRBV18 with TRBJ2-7; D may be TRBD1 (5 bases). V was pared by 4 bases and J by 6 bases, with 10 bases between. There are 12 residues in the CDR3. CDR1 and CDR2 (germline): KGHSH, LQKENI.

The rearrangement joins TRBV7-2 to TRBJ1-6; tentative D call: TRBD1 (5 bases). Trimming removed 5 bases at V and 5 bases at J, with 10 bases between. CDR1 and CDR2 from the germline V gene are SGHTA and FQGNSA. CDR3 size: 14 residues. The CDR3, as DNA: TGTGCCAGCAGCCTGGACACGGATAATTCACCCCTCCACTTT. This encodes CASSLDTDNSPLHF.

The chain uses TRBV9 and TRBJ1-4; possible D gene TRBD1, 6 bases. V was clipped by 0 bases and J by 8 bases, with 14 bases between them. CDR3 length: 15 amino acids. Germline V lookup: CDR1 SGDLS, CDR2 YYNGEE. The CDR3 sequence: CASSVGSGGREKLFF. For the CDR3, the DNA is TGTGCCAGCAGCGTAGGTTCCGGGGGGCGAGAAAAACTGTTTTTT.

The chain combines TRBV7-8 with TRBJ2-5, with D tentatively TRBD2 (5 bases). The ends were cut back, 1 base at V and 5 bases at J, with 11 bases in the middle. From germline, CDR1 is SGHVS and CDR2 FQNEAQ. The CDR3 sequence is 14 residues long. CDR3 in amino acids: CASSLEASRETQYF. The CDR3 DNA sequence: TGTGCCAGCAGCTTAGAGGCTAGCCGGGAGACCCAGTACTTC.

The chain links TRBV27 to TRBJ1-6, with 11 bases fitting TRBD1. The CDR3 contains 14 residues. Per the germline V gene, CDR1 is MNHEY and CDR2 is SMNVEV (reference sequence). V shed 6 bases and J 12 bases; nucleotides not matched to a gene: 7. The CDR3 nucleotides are TGTGCCAGCAGGGGGACAGGGGGTGGTGTACCCCTCCACTTT. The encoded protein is CASRGTGGGVPLHF.